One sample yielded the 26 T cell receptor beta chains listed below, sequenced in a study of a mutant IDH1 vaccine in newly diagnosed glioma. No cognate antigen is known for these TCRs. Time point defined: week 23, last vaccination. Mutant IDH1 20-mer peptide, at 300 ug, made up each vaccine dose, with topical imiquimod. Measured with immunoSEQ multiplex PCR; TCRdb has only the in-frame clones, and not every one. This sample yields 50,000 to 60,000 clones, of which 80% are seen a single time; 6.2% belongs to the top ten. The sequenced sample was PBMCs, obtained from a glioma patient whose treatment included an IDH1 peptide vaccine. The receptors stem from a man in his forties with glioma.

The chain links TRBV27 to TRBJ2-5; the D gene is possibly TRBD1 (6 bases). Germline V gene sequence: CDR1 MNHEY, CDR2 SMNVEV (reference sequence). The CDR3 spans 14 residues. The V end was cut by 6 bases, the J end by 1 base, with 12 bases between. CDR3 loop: CASSLTGSQETQYF. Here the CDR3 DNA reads TGTGCCAGCAGCCTTACAGGGAGCCAAGAGACCCAGTACTTC.

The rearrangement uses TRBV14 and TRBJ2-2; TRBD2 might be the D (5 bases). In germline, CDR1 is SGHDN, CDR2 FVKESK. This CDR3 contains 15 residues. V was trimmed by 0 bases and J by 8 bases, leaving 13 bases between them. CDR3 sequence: CASSQDHFRGGELFF. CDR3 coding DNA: TGTGCCAGCAGCCAAGATCACTTTCGGGGTGGGGAGCTGTTTTTT.

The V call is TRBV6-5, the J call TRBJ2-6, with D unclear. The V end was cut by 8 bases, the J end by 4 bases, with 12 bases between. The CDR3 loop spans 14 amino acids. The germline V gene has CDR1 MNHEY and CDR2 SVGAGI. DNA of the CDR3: TGTGCCAGCGGTGCGACGCCAGGGGCCAACGTCCTGACTTTC. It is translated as CASGATPGANVLTF.

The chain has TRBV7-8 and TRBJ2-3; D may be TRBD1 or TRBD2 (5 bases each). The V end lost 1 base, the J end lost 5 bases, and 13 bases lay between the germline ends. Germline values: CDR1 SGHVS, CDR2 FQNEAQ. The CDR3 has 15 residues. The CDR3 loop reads CASSLVIGAGDTQYF. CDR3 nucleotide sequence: TGTGCCAGCAGCTTAGTTATCGGGGCTGGAGATACGCAGTATTTT.

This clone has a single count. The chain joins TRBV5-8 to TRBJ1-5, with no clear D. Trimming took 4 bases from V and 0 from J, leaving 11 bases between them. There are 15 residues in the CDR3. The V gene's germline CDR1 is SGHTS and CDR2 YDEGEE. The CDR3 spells CASSPTYNSNQPQHF. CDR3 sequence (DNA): TGTGCCAGCAGCCCCACCTATAATAGCAATCAGCCCCAGCATTTT.

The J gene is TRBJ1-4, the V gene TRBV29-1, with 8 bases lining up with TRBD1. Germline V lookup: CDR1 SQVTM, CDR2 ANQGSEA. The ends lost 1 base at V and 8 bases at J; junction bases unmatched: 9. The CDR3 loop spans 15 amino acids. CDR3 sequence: CSVEGSQGAGEKLFF. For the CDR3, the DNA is TGCAGCGTTGAAGGGAGTCAGGGGGCGGGCGAAAAACTGTTTTTT.

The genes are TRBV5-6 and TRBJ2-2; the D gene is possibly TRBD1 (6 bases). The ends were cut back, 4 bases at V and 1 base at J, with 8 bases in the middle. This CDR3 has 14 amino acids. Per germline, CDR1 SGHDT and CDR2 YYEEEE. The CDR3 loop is CASSIQGNTGELFF. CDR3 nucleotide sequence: TGTGCCAGCAGCATACAGGGGAACACCGGGGAGCTGTTTTTT. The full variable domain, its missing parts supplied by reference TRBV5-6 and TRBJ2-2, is DAGVTQSPTHLIKTRGQQVTLRCSPKSGHDTVSWYQQALGQGPQFIFQYYEEEERQRGNFPDRFSGHQFPNYSSELNVNALLLGDSALYLCASSIQGNTGELFFGEGSRLTVL.

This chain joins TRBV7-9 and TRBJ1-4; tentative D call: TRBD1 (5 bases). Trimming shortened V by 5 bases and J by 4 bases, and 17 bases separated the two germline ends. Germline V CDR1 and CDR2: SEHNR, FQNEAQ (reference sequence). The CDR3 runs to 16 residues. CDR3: CASSPRGATDNEKLFF. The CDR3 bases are TGTGCCAGCAGCCCCCGGGGCGCGACCGATAATGAAAAACTGTTTTTT.

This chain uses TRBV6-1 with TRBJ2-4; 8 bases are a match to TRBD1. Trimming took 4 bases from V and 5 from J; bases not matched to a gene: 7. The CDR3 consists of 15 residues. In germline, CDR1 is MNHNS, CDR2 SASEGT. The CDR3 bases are TGTGCCAGCAGTGGATCCGGGACAGGACAAAACATTCAGTACTTC. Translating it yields CASSGSGTGQNIQYF.

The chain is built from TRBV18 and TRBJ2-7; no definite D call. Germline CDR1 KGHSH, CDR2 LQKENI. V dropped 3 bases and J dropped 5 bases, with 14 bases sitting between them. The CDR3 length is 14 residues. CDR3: CASSPTYTEHEQYF. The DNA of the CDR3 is TGTGCCAGCTCACCCACCTACACCGAACACGAGCAGTACTTC.

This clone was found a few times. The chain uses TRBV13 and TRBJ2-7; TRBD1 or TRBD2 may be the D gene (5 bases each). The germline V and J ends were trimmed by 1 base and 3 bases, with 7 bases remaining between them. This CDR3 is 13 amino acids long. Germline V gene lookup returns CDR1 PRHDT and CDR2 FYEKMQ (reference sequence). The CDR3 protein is CASSLVGGYEQYF. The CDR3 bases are TGTGCCAGCAGCTTAGTTGGGGGCTACGAGCAGTACTTC.

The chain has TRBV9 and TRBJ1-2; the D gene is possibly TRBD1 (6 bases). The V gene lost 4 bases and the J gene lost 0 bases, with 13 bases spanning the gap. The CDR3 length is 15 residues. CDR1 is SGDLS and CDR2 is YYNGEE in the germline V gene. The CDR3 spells CASSRQVSANYGYTF. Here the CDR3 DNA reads TGTGCCAGCAGCAGACAGGTCTCAGCTAACTATGGCTACACCTTC.

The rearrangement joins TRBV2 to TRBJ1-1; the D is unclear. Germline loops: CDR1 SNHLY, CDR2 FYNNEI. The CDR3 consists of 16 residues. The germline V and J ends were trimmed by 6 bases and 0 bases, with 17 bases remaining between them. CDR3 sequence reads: CASSASRSLMNTEAFF. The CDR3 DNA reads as TGTGCCAGCAGCGCTAGCAGGAGCCTAATGAACACTGAAGCTTTCTTT.

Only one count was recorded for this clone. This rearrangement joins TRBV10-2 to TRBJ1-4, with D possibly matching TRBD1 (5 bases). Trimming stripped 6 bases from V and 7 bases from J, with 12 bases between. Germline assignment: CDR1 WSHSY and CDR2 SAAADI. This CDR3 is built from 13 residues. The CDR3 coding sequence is TGCGCCAGCAGGACGGGGGTGGGTGAAAAACTGTTTTTT. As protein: CASRTGVGEKLFF.

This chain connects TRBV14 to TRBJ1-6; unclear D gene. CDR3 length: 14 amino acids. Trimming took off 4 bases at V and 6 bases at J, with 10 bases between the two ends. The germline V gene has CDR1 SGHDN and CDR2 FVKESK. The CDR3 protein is CASSLITSNSPLHF. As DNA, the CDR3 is TGTGCCAGCAGCCTGATTACTTCTAATTCACCCCTCCACTTT.

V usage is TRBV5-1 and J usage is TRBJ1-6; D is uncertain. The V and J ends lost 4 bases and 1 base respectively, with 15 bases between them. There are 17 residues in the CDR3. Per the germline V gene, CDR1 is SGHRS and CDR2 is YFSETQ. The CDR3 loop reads CASSRQEVRSYNSPLHF. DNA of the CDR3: TGCGCCAGCAGCAGGCAGGAGGTTCGGTCCTATAATTCACCCCTCCACTTT.

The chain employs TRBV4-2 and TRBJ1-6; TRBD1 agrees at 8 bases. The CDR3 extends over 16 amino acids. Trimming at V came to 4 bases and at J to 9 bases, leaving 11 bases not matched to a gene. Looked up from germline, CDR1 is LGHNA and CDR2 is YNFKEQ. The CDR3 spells CASSRPSGGAGSPLHF. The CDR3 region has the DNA TGTGCCAGCAGCCGCCCTTCAGGGGGCGCGGGTTCACCCCTCCACTTT.

In DNA, the CDR3 is TGTGCCAGCACAGGGGGAGGCACTGAAGCTTTCTTT. Its protein is CASTGGGTEAFF. The chain carries TRBV7-8 and TRBJ1-1, with 7 bases lining up with TRBD1. The CDR3 is 12 amino acids. The germline CDR1 and CDR2 sequences are SGHVS and FQNEAQ. V was pared by 7 bases and J by 4 bases, with 3 bases of the junction left unmatched.

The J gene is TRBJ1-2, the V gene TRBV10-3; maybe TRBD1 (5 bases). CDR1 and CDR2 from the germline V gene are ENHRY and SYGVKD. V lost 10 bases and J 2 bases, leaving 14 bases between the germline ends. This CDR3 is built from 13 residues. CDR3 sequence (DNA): TGTGCCACGGCGGGGGGATCGAACTATGGCTACACCTTC. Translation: CATAGGSNYGYTF.

The CDR3 nucleotides are TGTGCCATCAGTTCCCGACAGGGCGACACCGGGGAGCTGTTTTTT. It encodes CAISSRQGDTGELFF. The V and J genes are TRBV10-3 and TRBJ2-2, with 7 bases identical to TRBD1. V trimming: 5 bases; J trimming: 3 bases; junction bases outside the gene matches: 6. This CDR3 region has 15 residues. Per the germline V gene, CDR1 is ENHRY and CDR2 is SYGVKD.

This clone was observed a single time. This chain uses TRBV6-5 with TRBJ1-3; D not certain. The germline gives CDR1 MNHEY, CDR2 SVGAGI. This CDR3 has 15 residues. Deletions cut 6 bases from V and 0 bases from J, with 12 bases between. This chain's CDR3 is CASRRGISSGNTIYF. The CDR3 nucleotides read TGTGCCAGCAGACGAGGAATAAGCTCTGGAAACACCATATATTTT.

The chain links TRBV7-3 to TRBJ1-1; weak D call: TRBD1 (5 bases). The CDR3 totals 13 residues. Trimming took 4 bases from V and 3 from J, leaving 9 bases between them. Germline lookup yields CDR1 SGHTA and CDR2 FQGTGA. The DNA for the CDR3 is TGTGCCAGCAGCTCGGTGGGGGACACTGAAGCTTTCTTT. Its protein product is CASSSVGDTEAFF.

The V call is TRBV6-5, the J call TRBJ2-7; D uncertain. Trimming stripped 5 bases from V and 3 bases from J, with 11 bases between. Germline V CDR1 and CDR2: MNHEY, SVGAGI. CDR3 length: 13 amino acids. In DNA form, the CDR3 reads TGTGCCAGCAGTCCCTTTCCGGGCTACGAGCAGTACTTC. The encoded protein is CASSPFPGYEQYF.

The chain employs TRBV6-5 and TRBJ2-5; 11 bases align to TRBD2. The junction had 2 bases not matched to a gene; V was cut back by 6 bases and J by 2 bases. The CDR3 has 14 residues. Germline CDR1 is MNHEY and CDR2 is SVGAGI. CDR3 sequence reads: CASRGLAAQETQYF. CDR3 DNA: TGTGCCAGCAGGGGACTAGCGGCTCAAGAGACCCAGTACTTC.

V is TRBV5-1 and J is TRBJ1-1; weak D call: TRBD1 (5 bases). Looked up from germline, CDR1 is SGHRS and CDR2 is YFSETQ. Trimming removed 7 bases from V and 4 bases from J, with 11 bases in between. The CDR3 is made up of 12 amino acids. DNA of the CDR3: TGCGCCAGCGGAGGGGTGGGCACTGAAGCTTTCTTT. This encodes CASGGVGTEAFF. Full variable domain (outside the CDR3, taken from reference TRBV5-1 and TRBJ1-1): KAGVTQTPRYLIKTRGQQVTLSCSPISGHRSVSWYQQTPGQGLQFLFEYFSETQRNKGNFPGRFSGRQFSNSRSEMNVSTLELGDSALYLCASGGVGTEAFFGQGTRLTVV.

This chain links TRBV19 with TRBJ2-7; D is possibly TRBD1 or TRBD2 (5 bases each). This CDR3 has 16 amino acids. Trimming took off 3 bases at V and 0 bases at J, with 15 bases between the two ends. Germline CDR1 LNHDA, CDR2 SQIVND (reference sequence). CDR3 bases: TGTGCCAGTAGTATCACCGGGACCGTGAACTCCTACGAGCAGTACTTC. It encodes CASSITGTVNSYEQYF.